This TCR beta chain was sequenced during a study of breast tumors, draining lymph nodes, adjacent tissues. Samples came from axillary lymph nodes draining the breast cancer. CDR3 length: 13 amino acids. Germline-derived CDR1 and CDR2 are LGHDT and YNNKEL (reference sequence). The V and J ends lost 1 base and 5 bases respectively, with 6 bases between them. This clonotype was detected ten times or more. The antigen is not known. In TCRdb, the multiplex PCR reads were re-called with MiXCR into one record per CDR3 protein. The sample has 130,000 or so distinct CDR3 sequences; around a third are singletons. Study-level points and caveats: Luminal-like breast cancer showed significantly higher tumor–nontumor repertoire similarity than basal-like.

Specimen: axillary lymph node tissue. The receptor comes from a female donor with breast cancer. Some clones in this sample may be carry-over from other donors' samples. The chain recombines TRBV3-1 with TRBJ1-5; D uncertain. The CDR3 nucleotides read TGTGCCAGCAGCCAAGGGGAGGATCAGCCCCAGCATTTT. Protein sequence: CASSQGEDQPQHF.